The entry that follows covers one T cell receptor (beta chain) sequence. This entry is derived from a study of control samples from healthy donors and cancer patients. The CDR3 runs to 15 residues. The germline CDR1 and CDR2 sequences are LNHDA and SQIVND (reference sequence). Trimming took 1 base from V and 4 from J; bases not matched to a gene: 7. Assay: immunoSEQ multiplex PCR; the TCRdb copy retains only in-frame clones and omits some. Altogether under 200,000 clones are present, 91% being singletons, with the ten largest covering approximately 1.6%. The chain is built from TRBV19 and TRBJ2-7; TRBD2 aligns across 7 bases. The sequence derives from a woman in her twenties or thirties in good health. The source material was blood. Here the CDR3 reads CASSIGGGRPYEQYF. In nucleotides, the CDR3 is TGTGCCAGTAGTATAGGTGGCGGGAGACCGTACGAGCAGTACTTC.